This T cell receptor beta chain was captured by sequencing in a study of early stage breast cancer tumors. About the study: Of some 15 invasive breast tumors, approximately 11 were hormone receptor-positive, HER2-negative.

Each sample had two DNA replicates, approximately 0.52 ug blood or about 1.5 ug tissue. The data were produced by immunoSEQ multiplex PCR, yet TCRdb's version contains in-frame clones alone and is incomplete. The data show 5,000 to 7,500 clones, with around 66% seen just once and roughly 12% held by the top ten. Germline values: CDR1 SGDLS, CDR2 YYNGEE. The CDR3 has 16 amino acids. With 4 bases removed from V and 1 base from J, the gap between germline ends came to 17 bases. General observations from the study: Comparing each tissue with blood distinguished tumor from normal in about 90% of the 16 patients. Most shared enriched TCRB sequences were commonly generated ones.

Comments on this clone: Its antigen remains unknown.

The rearrangement joins TRBV9 to TRBJ1-1; perhaps TRBD1 as D (5 bases). This clonotype originated in a person aged 45 to 59 with breast cancer. What was sequenced was normal breast tissue next to the tumor. The CDR3 protein is CASSSSLGAGNTEAFF. CDR3 DNA: TGTGCCAGCAGCTCAAGTCTAGGGGCGGGGAACACTGAAGCTTTCTTT.